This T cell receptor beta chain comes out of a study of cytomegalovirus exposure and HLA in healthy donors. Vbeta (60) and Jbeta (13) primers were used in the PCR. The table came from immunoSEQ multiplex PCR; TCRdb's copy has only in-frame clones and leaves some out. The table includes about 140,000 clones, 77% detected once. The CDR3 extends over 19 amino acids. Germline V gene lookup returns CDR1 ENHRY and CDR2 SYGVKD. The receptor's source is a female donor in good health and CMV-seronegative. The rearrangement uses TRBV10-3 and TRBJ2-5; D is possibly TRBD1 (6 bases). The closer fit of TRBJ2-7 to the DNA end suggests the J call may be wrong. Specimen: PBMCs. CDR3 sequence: CAIRGDITRSSESSYEQYF. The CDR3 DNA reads TGTGCCATCAGGGGGGACATAACCAGATCTTCCGAAAGCTCCTACGAGCAGTACTTC.